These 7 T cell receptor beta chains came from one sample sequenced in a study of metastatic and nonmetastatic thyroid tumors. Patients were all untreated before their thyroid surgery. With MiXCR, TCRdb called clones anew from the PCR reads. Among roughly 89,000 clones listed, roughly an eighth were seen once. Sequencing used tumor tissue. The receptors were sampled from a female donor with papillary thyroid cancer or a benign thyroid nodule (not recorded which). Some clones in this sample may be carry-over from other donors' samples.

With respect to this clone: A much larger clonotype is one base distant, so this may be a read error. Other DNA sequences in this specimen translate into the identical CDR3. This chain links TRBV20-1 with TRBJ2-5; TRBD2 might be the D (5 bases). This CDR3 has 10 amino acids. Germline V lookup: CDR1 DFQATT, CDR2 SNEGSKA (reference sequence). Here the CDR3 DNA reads TGCAGTGCTAGCGGGGAGACCAAGTACTTC. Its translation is CSASGETKYF.

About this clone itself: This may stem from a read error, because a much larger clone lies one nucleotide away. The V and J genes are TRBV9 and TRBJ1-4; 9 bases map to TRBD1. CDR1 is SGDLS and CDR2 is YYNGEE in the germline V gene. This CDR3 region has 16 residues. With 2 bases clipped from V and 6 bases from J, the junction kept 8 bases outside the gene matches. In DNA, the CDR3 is TGTGCCAGCAGCGTTGACCTGGGACAGGGTCATGAAAAACTGTTTTTT. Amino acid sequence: CASSVDLGQGHEKLFF.

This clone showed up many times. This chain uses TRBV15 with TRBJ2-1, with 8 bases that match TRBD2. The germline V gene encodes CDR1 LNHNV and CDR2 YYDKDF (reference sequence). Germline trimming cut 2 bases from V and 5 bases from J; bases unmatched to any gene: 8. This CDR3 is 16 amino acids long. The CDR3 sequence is CATSRLRGGGDNEQFF. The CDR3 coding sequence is TGTGCCACCAGCAGACTCCGGGGGGGCGGAGACAATGAGCAGTTCTTC.

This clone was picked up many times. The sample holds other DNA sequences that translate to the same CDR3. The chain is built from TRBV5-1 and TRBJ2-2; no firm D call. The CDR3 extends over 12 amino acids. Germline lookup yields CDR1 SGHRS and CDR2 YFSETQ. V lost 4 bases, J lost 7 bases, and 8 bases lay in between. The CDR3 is CASSLESGELFF. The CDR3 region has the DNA TGCGCCAGCAGCCTCGAGAGCGGGGAGCTGTTTTTT.

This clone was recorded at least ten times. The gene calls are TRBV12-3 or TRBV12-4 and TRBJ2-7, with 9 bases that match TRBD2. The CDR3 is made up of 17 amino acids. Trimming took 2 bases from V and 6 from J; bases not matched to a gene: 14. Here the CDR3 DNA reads TGTGCCAGCAGTTTAACAGCGGGAGGCCCCATGAGGGGCGAGCAGTACTTC. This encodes CASSLTAGGPMRGEQYF.

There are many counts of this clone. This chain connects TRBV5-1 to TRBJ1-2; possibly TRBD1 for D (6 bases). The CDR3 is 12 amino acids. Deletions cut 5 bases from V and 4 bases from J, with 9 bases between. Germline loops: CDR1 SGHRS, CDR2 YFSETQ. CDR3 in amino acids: CASRNRAYGYTF. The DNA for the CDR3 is TGCGCCAGCAGGAACAGGGCCTATGGCTACACCTTC.

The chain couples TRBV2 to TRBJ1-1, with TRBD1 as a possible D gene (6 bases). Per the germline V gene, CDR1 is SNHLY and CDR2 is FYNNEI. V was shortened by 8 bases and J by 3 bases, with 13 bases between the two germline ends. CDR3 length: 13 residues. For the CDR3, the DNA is TGTGCCAGCCATAGGGACATGTACACTGAAGCTTTCTTT. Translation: CASHRDMYTEAFF.